The 31 T cell receptor beta chains below were found in one sample sequenced in a study of PD-1 blockade in classical Hodgkin lymphoma. The assay was immunoSEQ multiplex PCR, and TCRdb's table has in-frame clones only and misses some. The top ten hold around 0.88% of the sample, which has roughly 3,800 clones, about 91% seen once. Brentuximab vedotin exposure varied, and every patient relapsed after autologous stem cell transplantation. Using magnetic negative selection, the CD4+ T cells were separated out of thawed PBMCs. Sequencing used CD4+ T cells from blood, obtained at baseline. These receptors originate from a human donor with classical Hodgkin lymphoma.

The chain uses TRBV6-5 and TRBJ1-4; the D is unclear. The CDR3 spans 16 residues. V was clipped by 0 bases and J by 5 bases, with 13 bases between them. Germline CDR1 reads MNHEY; CDR2 reads SVGAGI. Here the CDR3 reads CASSYSAGSNNEKLFF. DNA for the CDR3: TGTGCCAGCAGTTACTCAGCGGGATCTAACAATGAAAAACTGTTTTTT.

This chain connects TRBV7-9 to TRBJ1-2; maybe TRBD1 (5 bases). Looked up from germline, CDR1 is SEHNR and CDR2 is FQNEAQ (reference sequence). This CDR3 is built from 12 residues. Trimming left V 3 bases short and J 8 bases short, with 10 bases between. In DNA, the CDR3 is TGTGCCAGCAGCTTCGGCAGGGAAGGCTACACCTTC. Its protein is CASSFGREGYTF.

The V and J genes are TRBV25-1 and TRBJ2-2; maybe TRBD1 (8 bases). V was trimmed by 2 bases and J by 1 base, leaving 11 bases between them. CDR1 and CDR2 (germline): MGHDK, SYGVNS. This CDR3 region has 16 residues. CDR3 sequence (DNA): TGTGCCAGCAGTGAAAGCGGGACAGGGAACACCGGGGAGCTGTTTTTT. It specifies CASSESGTGNTGELFF.

The rearrangement joins TRBV7-3 to TRBJ1-1; D ambiguous. The germline CDR1 and CDR2 sequences are SGHTA and FQGTGA. V was shortened by 4 bases and J by 0 bases, with 6 bases between the two germline ends. The CDR3 runs to 13 residues. This CDR3 reads CASSSHMNTEAFF. CDR3 bases: TGTGCCAGCAGCTCCCATATGAACACTGAAGCTTTCTTT.

V and J are TRBV5-1 and TRBJ1-1; maybe TRBD1 (5 bases). The CDR3 consists of 13 residues. V lost 4 bases and J 1 base, leaving 8 bases between the germline ends. Looked up from germline, CDR1 is SGHRS and CDR2 is YFSETQ. CDR3 amino acids: CASSDSSNTEAFF. DNA of the CDR3: TGCGCCAGCAGCGACAGTTCGAACACTGAAGCTTTCTTT. Variable domain in full (rest from reference TRBV5-1 and TRBJ1-1): KAGVTQTPRYLIKTRGQQVTLSCSPISGHRSVSWYQQTPGQGLQFLFEYFSETQRNKGNFPGRFSGRQFSNSRSEMNVSTLELGDSALYLCASSDSSNTEAFFGQGTRLTVV.

This chain links TRBV5-1 with TRBJ2-2; TRBD2 aligns across 10 bases. V lost 1 base, J lost 6 bases, and 9 bases stayed unmatched. The CDR3 totals 17 residues. Germline V gene lookup returns CDR1 SGHRS and CDR2 YFSETQ. The CDR3 here is CASSLIPASGGSGELFF. The CDR3 DNA follows: TGCGCCAGCAGCTTGATTCCGGCTAGCGGGGGTTCCGGGGAGCTGTTTTTT.

The V and J genes are TRBV14 and TRBJ1-1; D might be TRBD1 (6 bases). With 7 bases removed from V and 4 bases from J, the gap between germline ends came to 13 bases. The CDR3 sequence is 13 residues long. Germline V gene data show CDR1 as SGHDN and CDR2 as FVKESK. This chain's CDR3 is CASNLQGSTEAFF. In DNA form, the CDR3 reads TGTGCCAGCAATCTGCAGGGGTCCACTGAAGCTTTCTTT.

The genes are TRBV6-6 and TRBJ1-1; D possibly corresponds to TRBD1 (5 bases). Germline assignment: CDR1 MNHNY and CDR2 SVGAGI (reference sequence). The CDR3 length is 13 residues. Trimming removed 8 bases at V and 3 bases at J, with 13 bases between. The chain's CDR3 is CASGAGSYTEAFF. CDR3 nucleotides: TGTGCCAGCGGCGCAGGGTCTTACACTGAAGCTTTCTTT.

The chain uses TRBV18 and TRBJ2-1, with TRBD2 matching 12 bases. The CDR3 totals 18 residues. Germline V gives CDR1 KGHSH, CDR2 LQKENI. V lost 1 base, J lost 4 bases, and 8 bases stayed unmatched. In DNA, the CDR3 is TGTGCCAGCTCACCACTGGCTAGCGGGGGGGCCCGGTACAATGAGCAGTTCTTC. This gives the protein CASSPLASGGARYNEQFF. Complete variable domain (other parts from reference TRBV18 and TRBJ2-1): NAGVMQNPRHLVRRRGQEARLRCSPMKGHSHVYWYRQLPEEGLKFMVYLQKENIIDESGMPKERFSAEFPKEGPSILRIQQVVRGDSAAYFCASSPLASGGARYNEQFFGPGTRLTVL.

The J gene is TRBJ2-2, the V gene TRBV18; weak D call: TRBD2 (6 bases). V shed 2 bases and J shed 5 bases, with 18 bases lying between them. The V gene's germline CDR1 is KGHSH and CDR2 LQKENI. The CDR3 extends over 17 amino acids. CDR3 amino acids: CASSPDITSSVTGELFF. The CDR3 bases are TGTGCCAGCTCACCAGACATAACTAGCAGCGTTACCGGGGAGCTGTTTTTT.

The chain employs TRBV6-5 and TRBJ2-7, with D tentatively TRBD1 (6 bases). V lost 6 bases to trimming and J lost 2 bases, with 17 bases between them. The CDR3 runs 15 residues. Per germline, CDR1 MNHEY and CDR2 SVGAGI. The CDR3 DNA reads TGTGCCAGCAGGCTACAGGGTTGGATCCCCTACGAGCAGTACTTC. It translates to CASRLQGWIPYEQYF.

The chain uses TRBV5-5 and TRBJ1-5, with 8 bases that match TRBD1. The CDR3 sequence is 16 residues long. Germline CDR1 and CDR2: SGHKS and YYEKEE (reference sequence). Trimming took 4 bases from V and 4 from J; bases not matched to a gene: 10. In DNA, the CDR3 is TGTGCCAGCAGCAGAAGCAGGGGGCGCGAGAATCAGCCCCAGCATTTT. This gives the protein CASSRSRGRENQPQHF.

The chain joins TRBV11-2 to TRBJ2-1; 9 bases match TRBD2. This CDR3 is 13 amino acids long. Germline CDR1 is SGHAT and CDR2 is FQNNGV. With 4 bases clipped from V and 12 bases from J, the junction kept 7 bases outside the gene matches. The CDR3 loop reads CASSWDLSGGQFF. The DNA for the CDR3 is TGTGCCAGCAGCTGGGACCTTAGCGGGGGGCAGTTCTTC.

The V and J genes are TRBV9 and TRBJ1-6; 9 bases map to TRBD1. CDR1 and CDR2 from the germline V gene are SGDLS and YYNGEE. J lost 10 bases, V lost 4 bases, and 6 bases had no gene match. The CDR3 totals 14 residues. The CDR3 sequence is CASSPRTGVSPLHF. For the CDR3, the DNA is TGTGCCAGCAGCCCACGGACAGGGGTGTCACCCCTCCACTTT.

This chain's CDR3 is CASNGRYQPQHF. The CDR3 DNA sequence: TGTGCCAGCAATGGCAGGTATCAGCCCCAGCATTTT. J is TRBJ1-5 and V is TRBV2; D call uncertain. V was shortened by 7 bases and J by 5 bases, with 9 bases between the two germline ends. The CDR3 covers 12 residues. Germline lookup yields CDR1 SNHLY and CDR2 FYNNEI. The entire variable domain, with the rest obtained from reference TRBV2 and TRBJ1-5, is as follows: EPEVTQTPSHQVTQMGQEVILRCVPISNHLYFYWYRQILGQKVEFLVSFYNNEISEKSEIFDDQFSVERPDGSNFTLKIRSTKLEDSAMYFCASNGRYQPQHFGDGTRLSIL.

The chain carries TRBV6-9 and TRBJ2-7; 8 bases are shared with TRBD2. This CDR3 has 14 residues. After removal of 6 bases from V and 2 bases from J, the junction contained 6 bases not matched to a gene. CDR1 MNHGY and CDR2 SVAAGI come from the germline V gene. CDR3 amino acids: CASSHSGTTYEQYF. DNA for the CDR3: TGTGCCAGCAGCCATAGCGGGACGACCTACGAGCAGTACTTC.

J is TRBJ2-5 and V is TRBV5-4; D gene uncertain. CDR3 length: 15 amino acids. The germline V gene encodes CDR1 SGHNT and CDR2 YYREEE (reference sequence). V was shortened by 4 bases and J by 2 bases, with 15 bases between the two germline ends. The CDR3 reads CASSTKTQSQETQYF. The CDR3 region has the DNA TGTGCCAGCAGCACTAAAACACAAAGTCAAGAGACCCAGTACTTC.

V gene TRBV5-1 combines with J gene TRBJ2-6; D is unresolved. CDR3 length equals 15 residues. Germline V lookup: CDR1 SGHRS, CDR2 YFSETQ. V lost 4 bases, J lost 0 bases, and 8 bases lay in between. The CDR3 DNA is TGCGCCAGCAGCGCCGGGCCCTCTGGGGCCAACGTCCTGACTTTC. Its translation: CASSAGPSGANVLTF. Variable domain in full (rest from reference TRBV5-1 and TRBJ2-6): KAGVTQTPRYLIKTRGQQVTLSCSPISGHRSVSWYQQTPGQGLQFLFEYFSETQRNKGNFPGRFSGRQFSNSRSEMNVSTLELGDSALYLCASSAGPSGANVLTFGAGSRLTVL.

The chain links TRBV5-1 to TRBJ2-2; TRBD1 agrees at 8 bases. The CDR3 is 16 amino acids. CDR1 SGHRS and CDR2 YFSETQ come from the germline V gene. The J segment lost 1 base and the V segment lost 0 bases, leaving 2 bases of the junction unmatched. The CDR3 DNA sequence: TGCGCCAGCAGCTTGGCCGGGACAGGGAACACCGGGGAGCTGTTTTTT. Encoded protein: CASSLAGTGNTGELFF.

This clone occurred once. V usage is TRBV20-1 and J usage is TRBJ2-3; D gene uncertain. The CDR3 spans 11 residues. V was cut by 3 bases and J by 4 bases, with 5 bases left in between. Germline V gene lookup returns CDR1 DFQATT and CDR2 SNEGSKA (reference sequence). CDR3 amino acids: CSASRADTQYF. The CDR3 DNA reads as TGCAGTGCTAGTAGGGCAGATACGCAGTATTTT.

The genes are TRBV6-1 and TRBJ1-3; no definite D call. Germline CDR1 reads MNHNS; CDR2 reads SASEGT. This CDR3 comprises 12 residues. The germline V and J ends were trimmed by 4 bases and 5 bases, with 6 bases remaining between them. The CDR3 coding sequence is TGTGCCAGCAGTGGACTCCGAAACACCATATATTTT. Translated, it gives CASSGLRNTIYF.

This chain uses TRBV2 with TRBJ1-1; tentative D call: TRBD1 (5 bases). In germline, CDR1 is SNHLY, CDR2 FYNNEI. This CDR3 comprises 12 residues. V was clipped by 8 bases and J by 0 bases, with 7 bases between them. CDR3 in amino acids: CASSTVNTEAFF. CDR3 nucleotides: TGTGCCAGCTCGACAGTGAACACTGAAGCTTTCTTT.

V and J are TRBV6-1 and TRBJ2-7; TRBD1 agrees at 7 bases. The CDR3 consists of 12 residues. Germline V gives CDR1 MNHNS, CDR2 SASEGT. J gave up 5 bases and V 7 bases, and 5 bases lay outside the gene matches. The CDR3 loop is CASTRQGDEQYF. In nucleotides, the CDR3 is TGTGCCAGCACTCGACAGGGAGACGAGCAGTACTTC.

The chain has TRBV5-1 and TRBJ1-6; TRBD1 aligns across 10 bases. In germline, CDR1 is SGHRS, CDR2 YFSETQ. The CDR3 is made up of 14 amino acids. Losses at the gene ends were 4 bases for V and 7 bases for J; bases not matched to a gene: 2. The CDR3 bases are TGCGCCAGCAGCACGGACAGGGGGAATTCACCCCTCCACTTT. Translating it yields CASSTDRGNSPLHF.

The chain combines TRBV5-1 with TRBJ2-7; 7 bases fit TRBD1. V was clipped by 1 base and J by 2 bases; unmatched bases: 3. The length of the CDR3 is 14 residues. The germline gives CDR1 SGHRS, CDR2 YFSETQ. The CDR3 sequence: CASSLTGATYEQYF. CDR3 coding DNA: TGCGCCAGCAGCTTGACAGGGGCCACCTACGAGCAGTACTTC.

The chain is built from TRBV5-1 and TRBJ2-7; D may correspond to TRBD1 or TRBD2 (5 bases each). V was pared by 0 bases and J by 6 bases, with 13 bases between. Germline CDR1 SGHRS, CDR2 YFSETQ. The CDR3 totals 14 residues. CDR3 coding DNA: TGCGCCAGCAGCTTGGAGGGGTCCGGAGGCGAGCAGTACTTC. Translation gives CASSLEGSGGEQYF.

This chain connects TRBV7-9 to TRBJ1-1; unclear D gene. The germline CDR1 and CDR2 sequences are SEHNR and FQNEAQ (reference sequence). V was trimmed by 1 base and J by 1 base, leaving 7 bases between them. This CDR3 has 14 residues. The CDR3 here is CASSLGGRNTEAFF. The CDR3 DNA follows: TGTGCCAGCAGCTTAGGGGGAAGGAACACTGAAGCTTTCTTT. The variable domain in full, with the rest retrieved from reference TRBV7-9 and TRBJ1-1, is DTGVSQNPRHKITKRGQNVTFRCDPISEHNRLYWYRQTLGQGPEFLTYFQNEAQLEKSRLLSDRFSAERPKGSFSTLEIQRTEQGDSAMYLCASSLGGRNTEAFFGQGTRLTVV.

CDR3 sequence (DNA): TGTGCCAGCAGCGGGGGGACTTACGATACGCAGTATTTT. This encodes CASSGGTYDTQYF. The chain combines TRBV9 with TRBJ2-3, with D possibly matching TRBD2 (6 bases). Germline lookup yields CDR1 SGDLS and CDR2 YYNGEE. V was clipped by 3 bases and J by 6 bases, with 11 bases between them. The CDR3 has 13 amino acids.

This clone appeared a single time. The CDR3 loop is CASRAQGVGANVLTF. Written as DNA, the CDR3 is TGTGCCAGCAGGGCCCAGGGGGTTGGGGCCAACGTCCTGACTTTC. The chain joins TRBV6-5 to TRBJ2-6; 7 bases fit TRBD1. The CDR3 runs to 15 residues. CDR1 and CDR2 from the germline V gene are MNHEY and SVGAGI. V lost 6 bases and J lost 3; bases outside the gene matches: 5.

The chain has TRBV5-1 and TRBJ2-1; D gene ambiguous. With 0 bases removed from V and 9 bases from J, the gap between germline ends came to 10 bases. CDR3 length: 13 amino acids. Germline V gene data show CDR1 as SGHRS and CDR2 as YFSETQ. In DNA form, the CDR3 reads TGCGCCAGCAGCTTGGACAGCCCACCTGAGCAGTTCTTC. Its translation is CASSLDSPPEQFF. Variable domain in full (rest from reference TRBV5-1 and TRBJ2-1): KAGVTQTPRYLIKTRGQQVTLSCSPISGHRSVSWYQQTPGQGLQFLFEYFSETQRNKGNFPGRFSGRQFSNSRSEMNVSTLELGDSALYLCASSLDSPPEQFFGPGTRLTVL.

The V and J genes are TRBV27 and TRBJ1-2, with 10 bases fitting TRBD1. Germline V gene lookup returns CDR1 MNHEY and CDR2 SMNVEV (reference sequence). The junction had 13 bases not matched to a gene; V was cut back by 5 bases and J by 7 bases. The CDR3 loop spans 16 amino acids. DNA of the CDR3: TGTGCCAGCAGTCAATCCACCCGGACAGGGGGGGGTGGCTACACCTTC. Its protein product is CASSQSTRTGGGGYTF.